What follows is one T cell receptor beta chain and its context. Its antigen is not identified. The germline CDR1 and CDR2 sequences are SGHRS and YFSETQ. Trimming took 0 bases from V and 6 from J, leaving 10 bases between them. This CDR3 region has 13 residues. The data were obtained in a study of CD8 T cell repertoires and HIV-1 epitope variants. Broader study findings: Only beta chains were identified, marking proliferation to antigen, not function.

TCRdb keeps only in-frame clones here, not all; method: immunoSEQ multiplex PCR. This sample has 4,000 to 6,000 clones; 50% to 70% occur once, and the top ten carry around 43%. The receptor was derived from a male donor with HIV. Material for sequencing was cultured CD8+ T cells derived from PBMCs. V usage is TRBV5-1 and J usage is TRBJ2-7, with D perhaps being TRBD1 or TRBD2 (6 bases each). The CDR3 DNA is TGCGCCAGCAGCTTGGGAGGGGGGTCCGAGCAGTACTTC. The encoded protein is CASSLGGGSEQYF.